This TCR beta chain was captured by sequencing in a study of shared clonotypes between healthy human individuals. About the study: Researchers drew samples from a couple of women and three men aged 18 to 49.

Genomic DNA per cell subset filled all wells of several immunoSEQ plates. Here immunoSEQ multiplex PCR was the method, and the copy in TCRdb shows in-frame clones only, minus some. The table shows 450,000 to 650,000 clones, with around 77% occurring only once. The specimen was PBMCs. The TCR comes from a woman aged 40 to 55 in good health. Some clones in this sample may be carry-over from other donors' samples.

CDR3 DNA sequence: TGTGCCTGGACAAAAGCAAGTAACGCCGCTGGCGGCTACACCTTC. It codes for CAWTKASNAAGGYTF. The rearrangement uses TRBV30 and TRBJ1-2; unclear D gene. CDR1 is GTSNPN, CDR2 SVGIG, per germline (reference sequence). CDR3 length: 15 amino acids. The germline V and J ends were trimmed by 4 bases and 8 bases, with 23 bases remaining between them.